This is a list of T cell receptor beta chains from one sample in a study of CD8+CD57+ T cells in acquired aplastic anemia. Using its own MiXCR run on the reads, TCRdb lists one record per CDR3 protein. The sample includes approximately 190,000 distinct CDR3 sequences, less than 60% seen only once; the top ten take around 9.7%. What was sequenced was sorted CD4+, CD8+, or CD8+CD57+ T cells (not recorded which) from PBMCs. The receptors were sampled from a human donor with aplastic anemia. Each CDR3 is given with its conserved first and last residue. D genes are given only for firm matches. Size is omitted from some rows. Given values are once, few, many or a class for expanded clones.

TRBJ2-6 TRBV7-9 many - TGTGCCAGCAGCCTAGGCCTGTACTCTGGGGCCAACGTCCTGACTTTC CASSLGLYSGANVLTF
TRBJ1-5 TRBV6-1 - TRBD1 TGTGCCAGCAGTGAATTTAGACAGGGCGGGCAGCCCCAGCATTTT CASSEFRQGGQPQHF
TRBJ2-2 TRBV19 - TRBD1 TGTGCCATTAGGGACAGGGAGGCCGGGGAGCTGTTTTTT CAIRDREAGELFF
TRBJ2-7 TRBV2 many TRBD1 TGTGCCAGCAGTGAAGCTACACAGGGGGACGAGCAGTACTTC CASSEATQGDEQYF
TRBJ2-3 TRBV9 many TRBD2 TGTGCCAGCAGCGCCAGCGGGAGGGCAGATACGCAGTATTTT CASSASGRADTQYF
TRBJ2-3 TRBV2 - TRBD1 TGTGCCAGCAGTGCACCGACAGGGCTGGCGGATACGCAGTATTTT CASSAPTGLADTQYF
TRBJ1-4 TRBV13 - - TGTGCCAGCAGCTCTCTCCGGGACACCTATGAAAAACTGTCTTTT CASSSLRDTYEKLSF
TRBJ2-3 TRBV7-8 - - TGTGCCAGCAGCATAGACACAGATACGCAGTATTTT CASSIDTDTQYF
TRBJ1-6 TRBV19 many - TGTGCCAGTAGTATCCTCCGCAAAAATTCACCCCTCCACTTT CASSILRKNSPLHF
TRBJ1-3 TRBV2 many - TGTGCCAGCAGTGCCGGACAGAGCTCTGGAAACACCATATATTTT CASSAGQSSGNTIYF
TRBJ2-1 TRBV11-1 - TRBD1 TGTGCCAGCAGCCCTCCGAGACAGGGGTACAATGAGCAGTTCTTC CASSPPRQGYNEQFF
TRBJ2-7 TRBV9 once - TGTGCCAGCAGCGTAGACCCAGGGGACGAGCAGTACTTC CASSVDPGDEQYF
TRBJ2-1 TRBV19 - TRBD2 TGTGCCAGTAGTCAGCCCAGCGGGGGGGTAGATGAGCAGTTCTTC CASSQPSGGVDEQFF
TRBJ2-5 TRBV19 - TRBD1 TGTGCCAGTAGTACCCCTGGACAGGGATTTGAAGAGACCCAGTACTTC CASSTPGQGFEETQYF
TRBJ2-3 TRBV7-6 - - TGTGCCAGCGGTAGCACAGATACGCAGTATTTT CASGSTDTQYF
TRBJ2-7 TRBV12-3/TRBV12-4 many - TGTGCCAGCTCCCGGGCTAGCGCATACGAGCAGTACTTC CASSRASAYEQYF
TRBJ2-7 TRBV10-3 - - TGTGCCATCGGAAGAAACTACGAGCTGTACTTC CAIGRNYELYF
TRBJ2-7 TRBV30 many - TGTGCCTGGAGTTCAGGGAGCTCCTACGAGCAGTACTTC CAWSSGSSYEQYF
TRBJ1-3 TRBV2 - - TGTGCCAGCAGTGACTCGAAGGGGACGCGCTCTGGAAACACCATATATTTT CASSDSKGTRSGNTIYF
TRBJ2-7 TRBV15 many - TGTGCCACCAGCAGCGCAGGACAGCTAGACTACGAGCAGTACTTC CATSSAGQLDYEQYF
TRBJ1-2 TRBV19 few TRBD1 TGTGCCAGTAGTACCGCGTACGGGACAGGGGGCTACACCTTC CASSTAYGTGGYTF
TRBJ1-1 TRBV4-1 - TRBD1 TGCGCCAGCAGCAAAGTTAGTACAGGGGCATTCACTGAAGCTTTCTTT CASSKVSTGAFTEAFF
TRBJ1-1 TRBV10-1 - - TGCGCCAGCAGTCCTTCGACGGTGAACACTGAAGCTTTCTTT CASSPSTVNTEAFF
TRBJ2-7 TRBV5-1 - - TGCGCCAGCAGCAGTTCCGGGAACTCCTACGAGCAGTACTTC CASSSSGNSYEQYF
TRBJ2-6 TRBV5-1 many TRBD1 TGCGCCAGCAGCTCTGGACAGGCCGCCTCTGGGGCCAACGTCCTGACTTTC CASSSGQAASGANVLTF
TRBJ1-6 TRBV19 - TRBD1 TGTGCCAGTAGTCCGGACAGGGCGTATAATTCACCCCTCCACTTT CASSPDRAYNSPLHF
TRBJ1-1 TRBV5-1 - - TGCGCCAGCAGCTCCTTGGGTGACACTGAAGCTTTCTTT CASSSLGDTEAFF
TRBJ2-5 TRBV19 many TRBD2 TGTGCCAGTAGTATTAGCGGGGAGGGAGAGACCCAGTACTTC CASSISGEGETQYF
TRBJ2-7 TRBV6-5 few - TGTGCCAGCAGTTCGGACGGAGCCTACGAGCAGTACTTC CASSSDGAYEQYF
TRBJ2-7 TRBV29-1 few TRBD1 TGCAGCGTCAGAGGGGGCCAGATGGAAGCCTACGAGCAGTACTTC CSVRGGQMEAYEQYF
TRBJ1-1 TRBV25-1 - - TGTGCCAGCAGTTCTAGGCTGAACACTGAAGCTCTCTTT CASSSRLNTEALF
TRBJ2-7 TRBV11-2 - - TGTGCCAGCAGCTTCCCCGTCGCGGGAACCCAGAGCGAGCAGTACTTC CASSFPVAGTQSEQYF
TRBJ2-7 TRBV10-3 few - TGTGCCATCAGTGACAGTAAATACGAGCAGTACTTC CAISDSKYEQYF
TRBJ1-6 TRBV7-2 many - TGTGCCAGCAGTTGGGGCCTGAATTCACCCCTCCACTTT CASSWGLNSPLHF
TRBJ2-3 TRBV19 few - TGTGCCAGTAGTTGGGACATGGAAGTTGGGCAGTATTTT CASSWDMEVGQYF